This T cell receptor beta chain was identified during a study of radiation and T cells in renal cell carcinoma. Looking at the study overall: Nephrectomy followed 15 Gy stereotactic body radiation by 4 weeks.

The time point denotes: baseline pretreatment blood. Treatment denoted: 15 Gy SBRT to primary tumor, nephrectomy 4 weeks later. Blood was sampled at baseline, 2 weeks and 4 weeks after SBRT. Germline CDR1 KGHSH, CDR2 LQKENI. The junction had 5 bases not matched to a gene; V was cut back by 5 bases and J by 6 bases. The CDR3 has 14 residues. The data were produced by immunoSEQ multiplex PCR, yet TCRdb's version contains in-frame clones alone and is incomplete. Of about 140,000 clones in the sample, approximately 87% were seen once. Source: blood, taken from a patient whose treatment included radiotherapy and nephrectomy. This receptor was taken from a woman aged 45 to 65 with renal cell carcinoma. The chain joins TRBV18 to TRBJ2-7; TRBD1 matches at 12 bases. The DNA for the CDR3 is TGTGCCAGCTCAGCCGGGACAGGGGGCCTCGAGCAGTACTTC. Protein: CASSAGTGGLEQYF.